This T cell receptor beta chain emerged from a study of graft-versus-host responses after intestinal transplantation. This CDR3 has 14 amino acids. CDR1 and CDR2 from the germline V gene are SSHAT and FNYEAQ (reference sequence). Assay: immunoSEQ multiplex PCR; the TCRdb copy retains only in-frame clones and omits some. The data hold some 87,000 clones, with 85% to 95% observed a single time. Comment on this clone: Its antigen is unknown. At one end the junction does not follow the germline gene, possibly because of a read error.

This sequence was found in a human donor who was the organ donor for an intestinal transplant. The source was unstimulated CD8+ T cells sorted from spleen or lymph node cells, collected before transplant. The chain employs TRBV7-7 and TRBJ2-7; D possibly corresponds to TRBD1 (5 bases). The CDR3 sequence is CASSPMLGDYEQYF. In DNA, the CDR3 is TGTGCTAGCAGCCCTATGCTAGGGGACTACGAGCAGTACTTC. The variable domain in full, with the rest retrieved from reference TRBV7-7 and TRBJ2-7, is GAGVSQSPRYKVTKRGQDVTLRCDPISSHATLYWYQQALGQGPEFLTYFNYEAQPDKSGLPSDRFSAERPEGSISTLTIQRTEQRDSAMYRCASSPMLGDYEQYFGPGTRLTVT.